This is a list of T cell receptor beta chains from one sample in a study of shared clonotypes between healthy human individuals. Clones were sequenced by immunoSEQ multiplex PCR, and TCRdb holds only the in-frame ones, with some missing. The table lists hundreds of thousands of clones, about 95% of them singletons. The sample taken for sequencing was naive CD8+ T cells sorted from blood. These receptors came from a woman aged 25-40 years in good health. Each CDR3 is given with its conserved first and last residue. D genes are given only for firm matches. A row's size may be missing; if present it is once, few, many or a size class.

>TRBD2|TRBV29-1|once|TRBJ2-1
TGCAGCGTTGCGACTAGCGGTCTCTACAATGAGCAGTTCTTC
CSVATSGLYNEQFF
>.|TRBV5-6|.|TRBJ2-7
TGTGCCAGCAGCTCCGGGACCTCGGCCTACGAGCAGTACTTC
CASSSGTSAYEQYF
>.|TRBV7-9|.|TRBJ1-1
TGTGCCAGTCTCAGGGACACTGAAGCTTTCTTT
CASLRDTEAFF
>.|TRBV30|.|TRBJ1-1
TGTGCCTGGAACACGGGGAACACTGAAGCTTTCTTT
CAWNTGNTEAFF
>.|TRBV27|.|TRBJ1-1
TGTGCCAGCAGTTTCTCGGGCGCTGAAGCTTTCTTT
CASSFSGAEAFF
>TRBD1|TRBV28|.|TRBJ1-1
TGTGCCAGCAGAGAACAGGGGGCCACTGAAGCTTTCTTT
CASREQGATEAFF
>TRBD2|TRBV28|.|TRBJ2-1
TGTGCCAGCAGTTTGCCGGGACTAGGTGTTAATGAGCAGTTCTTC
CASSLPGLGVNEQFF
>.|TRBV29-1|.|TRBJ2-1
TGCAGCGTTGTTGGCCAGGGGAATTACAATGAGCAGTTCTTC
CSVVGQGNYNEQFF
>TRBD1|TRBV25-1|.|TRBJ2-2
TGTGCCAGCGCCGGGACAGAGAACACCGGGGAGCTGTTTTTT
CASAGTENTGELFF
>.|TRBV19|.|TRBJ1-1
TGTGCCAGTAGCTACTGGTTAGGGGACACTGAAGCTTTCTTT
CASSYWLGDTEAFF
>.|TRBV27|once|TRBJ2-2
TGTGCCAGCAGTTTCGTACAGGGCTTACCCGGGGAGCTGTTTTTT
CASSFVQGLPGELFF
>.|TRBV19|.|TRBJ2-1
TGTGCCAGTAGTCCCTGGGCGAACCTAAATGAGCAGTTCTTC
CASSPWANLNEQFF
>TRBD2|TRBV13|.|TRBJ2-7
TGTGCCAGCAGCTTAGGAGCGGGATTCGAGCAGTACTTC
CASSLGAGFEQYF
>TRBD1|TRBV27|.|TRBJ2-7
TGTGCCAGCAGTTTTTCAGGGGGCCCATACGAGCAGTACTTC
CASSFSGGPYEQYF